This T cell receptor beta chain was recorded in a study of cytomegalovirus exposure and HLA in healthy donors. This PCR relied on a set of 60 Vbeta primers and 13 Jbeta primers. Sequencing used immunoSEQ multiplex PCR; TCRdb keeps in-frame clones, though not all of them. Here the sample spans over 100,000 clones, around 75% being singletons. Sample: PBMCs. The clonotype originates from a woman under 40 in good health and CMV-seronegative.

The chain's CDR3 is CASSWPGQGGTDTQYF. The CDR3 DNA is TGTGCCAGCAGCTGGCCGGGACAGGGTGGGACAGATACGCAGTATTTT. The chain is built from TRBV7-9 and TRBJ2-3; 9 positions agree with TRBD1. This CDR3 comprises 16 residues. The V gene end was trimmed by 4 bases and the J gene end by 3 bases; junction bases not matched to a gene: 8. Germline lookup yields CDR1 SEHNR and CDR2 FQNEAQ (reference sequence).